A single sample gave rise to the 19 T cell receptor beta chains below, sequenced in a study of post-analysis software for immune sequencing data. Which antigens these TCRs recognize remains unknown. Prepared libraries of TCR beta cDNA carried unique molecular identifiers. TCRdb passed the PCR reads through MiXCR, listing each CDR3 protein once. Of 450,000 to 700,000 distinct CDR3 sequences in the sample, 44% were seen once. Study-level findings and limits: The five TRBV segments detected at higher frequency in patients than in controls included TRBV5-6, TRBV5-1 and TRBV20-1.

The sequencing input was blood. The receptors here all came from a girl aged 5-17 years with multiple sclerosis.

V gene TRBV29-1 combines with J gene TRBJ2-7; 8 bases map to TRBD2. The assigned J gene may be wrong: the sequence end matches TRBJ2-5 better. Germline CDR1 reads SQVTM; CDR2 reads ANQGSEA. The CDR3 totals 11 residues. The CDR3 nucleotides are TGCAGCGTTCGGGAGGGGGAGACCCAGTACTTC. It codes for CSVREGETQYF.

The chain carries TRBV6-1 and TRBJ2-7; no clear D gene. There are 14 residues in the CDR3. V was cut by 2 bases and J by 2 bases, with 10 bases left in between. Germline assignment: CDR1 MNHNS and CDR2 SASEGT. DNA for the CDR3: TGTGCCAGCAGTGAACTGGACGATACCTACGAGCAGTACTTC. This encodes CASSELDDTYEQYF.

The genes are TRBV20-1 and TRBJ2-3; the D call may be TRBD1 or TRBD2 (6 bases each). Trimming cost V 5 bases and J 6 bases, with 21 bases left between them. This CDR3 has 15 residues. The germline V gene has CDR1 DFQATT and CDR2 SNEGSKA (reference sequence). This chain's CDR3 is CSAATGGLAYDTQYF. The CDR3 coding sequence is TGCAGTGCTGCCACTGGGGGGCTAGCATACGATACGCAGTATTTT.

V and J are TRBV7-9 and TRBJ1-2; D gene unclear. The CDR3 loop spans 15 amino acids. The V end was cut by 1 base, the J end by 0 bases, with 9 bases between. Germline V gene sequence: CDR1 SEHNR, CDR2 FQNEAQ (reference sequence). This CDR3 reads CASSLDQEPNYGYTF. The CDR3 DNA is TGTGCCAGCAGCTTAGACCAGGAGCCTAACTATGGCTACACCTTC.

As to this clonotype: At one end, the junction sequence differs from germline, possibly due to a read error. This chain joins TRBV7-7 and TRBJ2-7; maybe TRBD1 (6 bases). Germline CDR1 reads SSHAT; CDR2 reads FNYEAQ (reference sequence). The CDR3 runs 13 residues. The CDR3 loop reads CAGSLDSYYEQYF. CDR3 sequence (DNA): TGTGCCGGCAGCTTGGACAGTTACTACGAGCAGTACTTC.

This clonotype turned up a few times. The chain employs TRBV29-1 and TRBJ2-1; D unresolved. Trimming shortened V by 7 bases and J by 7 bases, and 14 bases separated the two germline ends. CDR1 and CDR2 (germline): SQVTM, ANQGSEA. The CDR3 has 12 amino acids. Here the CDR3 DNA reads TGCAGCGCTCCAGTGGGTCCTAATGAGCAGTTCTTC. Its protein product is CSAPVGPNEQFF.

This clonotype was seen a few times. This chain connects TRBV7-2 to TRBJ2-7; the D gene is possibly TRBD2 (5 bases). Trimming shortened V by 2 bases and J by 1 base, and 12 bases separated the two germline ends. The germline V gene encodes CDR1 SGHTA and CDR2 FQGNSA. CDR3 size: 15 residues. CDR3 in amino acids: CASSLLGSWSYEQYF. The CDR3 DNA sequence: TGTGCCAGCAGCTTATTAGGGAGTTGGTCCTACGAGCAGTACTTC.

This clonotype appeared a few times. The V gene is TRBV7-6, the J gene TRBJ2-5; 7 nucleotides align to TRBD1. There are 14 residues in the CDR3. Germline trimming cut 1 base from V and 3 bases from J; bases unmatched to any gene: 2. Germline CDR1 is SGHVS and CDR2 is FNYEAQ. CDR3 sequence: CASSLVQGEETQYF. DNA of the CDR3: TGTGCCAGCAGCTTAGTGCAGGGGGAAGAGACCCAGTACTTC.

The chain couples TRBV2 to TRBJ1-2; D perhaps matches TRBD1 (6 bases). The length of the CDR3 is 13 residues. Germline V CDR1 and CDR2: SNHLY, FYNNEI. V lost 2 bases to trimming and J lost 5 bases, with 9 bases between them. The CDR3 region has the DNA TGTGCCAGCAGTGAAAGACAGGTGTATGGCTACACCTTC. This translates into CASSERQVYGYTF.

The gene calls are TRBV10-3 and TRBJ2-6; D not resolved. Trimming stripped 4 bases from V and 0 bases from J, with 16 bases between. The V gene's germline CDR1 is ENHRY and CDR2 SYGVKD. This CDR3 has 18 residues. The DNA of the CDR3 is TGTGCCATCAGTGGGGCGAGTCGTCCCAGCTCTGGGGCCAACGTCCTGACTTTC. Its translation: CAISGASRPSSGANVLTF.

Comment on this clonotype: Since the CDR3 does not end with the conserved phenylalanine or tryptophan, this likely comes from a read error. The rearrangement uses TRBV29-1 and TRBJ2-7, with D tentatively TRBD2 (6 bases). The CDR3 runs 11 residues. Germline CDR1 reads SQVTM; CDR2 reads ANQGSEA. V lost 8 bases to trimming and J lost 5 bases, with 13 bases between them. CDR3 residues: CSSLGTDEQYC. The DNA of the CDR3 is TGCAGCTCATTGGGGACTGACGAGCAGTACTGC.

This clonotype has just a few counts. The chain links TRBV7-9 to TRBJ2-1; D may be TRBD1 or TRBD2 (5 bases each). Germline lookup yields CDR1 SEHNR and CDR2 FQNEAQ (reference sequence). V lost 4 bases and J 2 bases, leaving 15 bases between the germline ends. The CDR3 runs 16 residues. CDR3 sequence: CASSSPGTHAYNEQFF. The CDR3 DNA is TGTGCCAGCAGCTCTCCCGGGACCCACGCCTACAATGAGCAGTTCTTC.

This clonotype appeared a few times. The chain is built from TRBV12-3 or TRBV12-4 and TRBJ2-7, with TRBD2 identical over 9 bases. The CDR3 is made up of 14 amino acids. V shed 6 bases, J shed 2 bases, and the junction held 5 bases outside the gene matches. CDR3 amino acids: CASSSSGRPYEQYF. For the CDR3, the DNA is TGTGCCAGCAGCTCAAGCGGGAGGCCCTACGAGCAGTACTTC.

J is TRBJ1-6 and V is TRBV9; 9 bases agree with TRBD1. There are 14 residues in the CDR3. V lost 3 bases and J lost 7; bases outside the gene matches: 2. Germline CDR1 reads SGDLS; CDR2 reads YYNGEE. This CDR3 is CASSDGTGNSPLHF. The CDR3 bases are TGTGCCAGCAGCGACGGGACAGGGAATTCACCCCTCCACTTT.

In its sample, this clonotype was seen once. The V call is TRBV29-1, the J call TRBJ2-4; the D gene is possibly TRBD1 (5 bases). The V and J ends lost 4 bases and 0 bases respectively, with 13 bases between them. CDR3 length: 15 amino acids. The germline V gene encodes CDR1 SQVTM and CDR2 ANQGSEA. The CDR3, as DNA: TGCAGCGTTGCCGTCAGGGAAGGAGCCAAAAACATTCAGTACTTC. Translated, it gives CSVAVREGAKNIQYF.

This clonotype was counted only a few times. V and J are TRBV6-5 and TRBJ2-5; TRBD1 matches 9 bases. The J call is doubtful: the DNA matches TRBJ2-7 better. There are 16 residues in the CDR3. From germline, CDR1 is MNHEY and CDR2 SVGAGI. CDR3: CASSYWTRDRDYEQYF. The DNA for the CDR3 is TGTGCCAGCAGTTACTGGACCCGGGACAGGGACTACGAGCAGTACTTC.

The chain is built from TRBV6-4 and TRBJ1-1; 7 nucleotides agree with TRBD1. Germline-derived CDR1 and CDR2 are MRHNA and SNTAGT. V trimming: 0 bases; J trimming: 10 bases; junction bases outside the gene matches: 11. The CDR3 covers 15 residues. For the CDR3, the DNA is TGTGCCAGCAGTGACTCGGGACAGAGTCCGAGATCAGCTTTCTTT. Amino acid sequence: CASSDSGQSPRSAFF.

CDR3 protein: CASSQGLAIDTQYF. The CDR3 nucleotides are TGCGCCAGCAGCCAAGGACTAGCGATAGATACGCAGTATTTT. The rearrangement joins TRBV5-1 to TRBJ2-3; 9 bases agree with TRBD2. The ends lost 4 bases at V and 5 bases at J; junction bases unmatched: 5. Germline V lookup: CDR1 SGHRS, CDR2 YFSETQ. The CDR3 covers 14 residues.

This clonotype was observed a handful of times. J is TRBJ2-1 and V is TRBV12-3 or TRBV12-4; maybe TRBD1 (6 bases). V was shortened by 2 bases and J by 3 bases, with 11 bases between the two germline ends. The CDR3 runs 15 residues. CDR3 loop: CASSLSYRDYNEQFF. The CDR3 DNA sequence: TGTGCCAGCAGTTTATCCTACAGGGACTACAATGAGCAGTTCTTC.